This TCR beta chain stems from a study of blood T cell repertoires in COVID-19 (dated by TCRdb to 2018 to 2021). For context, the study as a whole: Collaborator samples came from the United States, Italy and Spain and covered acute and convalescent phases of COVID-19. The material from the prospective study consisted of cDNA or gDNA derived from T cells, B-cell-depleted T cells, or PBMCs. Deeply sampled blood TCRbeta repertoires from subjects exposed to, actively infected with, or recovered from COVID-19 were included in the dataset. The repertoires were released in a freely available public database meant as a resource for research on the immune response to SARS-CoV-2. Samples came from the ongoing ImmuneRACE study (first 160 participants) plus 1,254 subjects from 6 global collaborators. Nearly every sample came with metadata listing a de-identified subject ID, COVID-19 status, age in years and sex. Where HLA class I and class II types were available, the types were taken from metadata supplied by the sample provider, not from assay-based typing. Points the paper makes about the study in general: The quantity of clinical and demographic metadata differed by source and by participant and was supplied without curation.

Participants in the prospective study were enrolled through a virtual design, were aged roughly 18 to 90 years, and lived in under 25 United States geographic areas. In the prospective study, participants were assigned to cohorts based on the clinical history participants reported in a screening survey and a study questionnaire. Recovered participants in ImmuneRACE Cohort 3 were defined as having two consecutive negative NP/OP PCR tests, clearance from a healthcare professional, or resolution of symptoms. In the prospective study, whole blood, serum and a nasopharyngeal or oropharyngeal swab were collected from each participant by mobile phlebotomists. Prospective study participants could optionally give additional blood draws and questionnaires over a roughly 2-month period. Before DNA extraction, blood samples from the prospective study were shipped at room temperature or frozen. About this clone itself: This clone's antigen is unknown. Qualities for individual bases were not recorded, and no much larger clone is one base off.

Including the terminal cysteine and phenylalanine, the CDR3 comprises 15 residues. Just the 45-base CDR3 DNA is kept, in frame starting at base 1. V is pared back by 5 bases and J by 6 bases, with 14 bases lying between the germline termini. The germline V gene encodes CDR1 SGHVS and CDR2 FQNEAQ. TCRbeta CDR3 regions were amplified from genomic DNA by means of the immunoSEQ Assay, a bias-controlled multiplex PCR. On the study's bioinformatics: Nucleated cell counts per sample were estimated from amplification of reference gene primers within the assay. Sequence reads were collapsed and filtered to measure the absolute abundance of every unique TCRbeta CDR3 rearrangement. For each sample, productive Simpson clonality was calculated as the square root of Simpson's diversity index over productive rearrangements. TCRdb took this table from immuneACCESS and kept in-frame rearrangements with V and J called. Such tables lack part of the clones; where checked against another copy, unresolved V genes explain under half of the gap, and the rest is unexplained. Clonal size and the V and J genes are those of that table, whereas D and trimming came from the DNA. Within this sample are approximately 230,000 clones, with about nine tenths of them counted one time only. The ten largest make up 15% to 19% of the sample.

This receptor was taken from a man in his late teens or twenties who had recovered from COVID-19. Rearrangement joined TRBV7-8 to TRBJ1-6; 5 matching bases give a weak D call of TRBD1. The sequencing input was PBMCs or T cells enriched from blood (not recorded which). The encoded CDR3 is CASSRGSGLNSPLHF. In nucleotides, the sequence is TGTGCCAGCAGCAGGGGTTCAGGGCTTAATTCACCCCTCCACTTT.